This T cell receptor (beta chain) was sequenced in a study of tumour-infiltrating T cells in Burkitt lymphoma. Profiling relied on immunoSEQ multiplex PCR, and the TCRdb table lists in-frame clones only, not all of them. Here the sample spans around 3,000 clones, 65% to 80% being singletons. Trimming removed 11 bases from V and 0 bases from J; junction bases left unmatched: 10. Looked up from germline, CDR1 is LNHNV and CDR2 is YYDKDF (reference sequence). The CDR3 has 18 residues. This clone was seen more than once but under ten times. This clonotype originated in a human donor with diffuse large B-cell lymphoma. The rearrangement uses TRBV15 and TRBJ2-4; 16 bases match TRBD2. The source material was tumor tissue. The CDR3 here is CASRQGLAGGIAKNIQYF. The CDR3 region has the DNA TGTGCCTCTCGACAGGGACTAGCGGGAGGGATAGCCAAAAACATTCAGTACTTC. Drawing the rest from reference TRBV15 and TRBJ2-4, the complete variable domain is DAMVIQNPRYQVTQFGKPVTLSCSQTLNHNVMYWYQQKSSQAPKLLFHYYDKDFNNEADTPDNFQSRRPNTSFCFLDIRSPGLGDTAMYLCASRQGLAGGIAKNIQYFGAGTRLSVL.